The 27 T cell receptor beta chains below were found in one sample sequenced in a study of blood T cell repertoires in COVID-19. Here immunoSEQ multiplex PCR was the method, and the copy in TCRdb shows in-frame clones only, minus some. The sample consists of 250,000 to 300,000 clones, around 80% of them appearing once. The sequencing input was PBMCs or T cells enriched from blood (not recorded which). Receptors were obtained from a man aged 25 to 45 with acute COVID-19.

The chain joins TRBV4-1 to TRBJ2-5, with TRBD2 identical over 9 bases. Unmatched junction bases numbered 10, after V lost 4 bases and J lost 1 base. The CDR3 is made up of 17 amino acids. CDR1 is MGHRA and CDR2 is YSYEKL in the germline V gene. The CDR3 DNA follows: TGCGCCAGCAGCCCGAACAGTCTAGCGGGGCGCCAAGAGACCCAGTACTTC. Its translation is CASSPNSLAGRQETQYF.

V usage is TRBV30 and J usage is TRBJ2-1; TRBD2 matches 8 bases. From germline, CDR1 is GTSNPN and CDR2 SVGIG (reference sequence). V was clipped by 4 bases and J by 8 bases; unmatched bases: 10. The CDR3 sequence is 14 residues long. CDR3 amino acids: CAWNFREGIDEQFF. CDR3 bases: TGTGCCTGGAATTTCCGGGAGGGGATCGATGAGCAGTTCTTC.

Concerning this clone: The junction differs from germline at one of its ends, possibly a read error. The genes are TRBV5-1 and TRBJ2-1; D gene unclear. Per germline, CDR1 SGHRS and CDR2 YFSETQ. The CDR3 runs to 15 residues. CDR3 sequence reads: CASSFFRLSYNEQFF. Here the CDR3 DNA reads TGTGCCAGCAGCTTTTTCCGTCTCTCCTACAATGAGCAGTTCTTC. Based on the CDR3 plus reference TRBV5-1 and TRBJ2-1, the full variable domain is KAGVTQTPRYLIKTRGQQVTLSCSPISGHRSVSWYQQTPGQGLQFLFEYFSETQRNKGNFPGRFSGRQFSNSRSEMNVSTLELGDSALYLCASSFFRLSYNEQFFGPGTRLTVL.

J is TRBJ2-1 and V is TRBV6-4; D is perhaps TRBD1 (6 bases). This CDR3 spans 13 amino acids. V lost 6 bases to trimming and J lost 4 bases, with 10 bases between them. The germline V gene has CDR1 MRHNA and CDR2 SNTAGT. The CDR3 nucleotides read TGTGCCAGCAGGGCCCAGGGGTACAATGAGCAGTTCTTC. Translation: CASRAQGYNEQFF.

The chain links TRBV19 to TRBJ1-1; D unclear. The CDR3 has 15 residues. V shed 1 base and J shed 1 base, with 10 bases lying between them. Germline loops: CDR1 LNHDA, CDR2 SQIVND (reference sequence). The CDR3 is CASSIVGIGNTEAFF. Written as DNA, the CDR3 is TGTGCCAGTAGTATAGTGGGCATTGGGAACACTGAAGCTTTCTTT.

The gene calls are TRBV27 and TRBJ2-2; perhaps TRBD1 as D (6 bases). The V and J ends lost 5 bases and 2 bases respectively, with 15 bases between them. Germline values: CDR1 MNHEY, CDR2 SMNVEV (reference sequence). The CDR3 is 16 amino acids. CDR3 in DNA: TGTGCCAGCAGTCGCCAGGGGCGGGTTAACACCGGGGAGCTGTTTTTT. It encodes CASSRQGRVNTGELFF.

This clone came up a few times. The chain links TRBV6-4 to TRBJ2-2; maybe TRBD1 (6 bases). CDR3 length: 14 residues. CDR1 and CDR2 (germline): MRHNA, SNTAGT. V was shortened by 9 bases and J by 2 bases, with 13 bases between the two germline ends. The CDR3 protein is CASSAQGNTGELFF. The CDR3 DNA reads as TGTGCCAGTTCGGCACAGGGCAACACCGGGGAGCTGTTTTTT.

CDR3 in amino acids: CASSPPGGEQFF. The CDR3 DNA follows: TGTGCCAGCAGCCCCCCGGGTGGTGAGCAGTTCTTC. The chain has TRBV11-3 and TRBJ2-1; D is uncertain. The CDR3 has 12 residues. The V gene lost 5 bases and the J gene lost 9 bases, with 11 bases spanning the gap. The germline CDR1 and CDR2 sequences are SGHNT and YENEEA.

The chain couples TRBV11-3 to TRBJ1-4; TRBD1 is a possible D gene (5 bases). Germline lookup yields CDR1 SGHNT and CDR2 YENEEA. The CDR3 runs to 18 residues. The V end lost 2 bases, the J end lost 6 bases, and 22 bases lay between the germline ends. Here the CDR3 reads CASSLSIAGPRFDEKLFF. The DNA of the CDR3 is TGTGCCAGCAGCTTATCTATTGCGGGACCCCGTTTTGATGAAAAACTGTTTTTT.

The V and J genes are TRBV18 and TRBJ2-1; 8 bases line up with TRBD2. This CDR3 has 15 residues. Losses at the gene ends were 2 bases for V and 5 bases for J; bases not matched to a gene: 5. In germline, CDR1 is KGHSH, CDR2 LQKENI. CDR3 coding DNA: TGTGCCAGCTCACCAAAATCCGGGAGGGACAATGAGCAGTTCTTC. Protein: CASSPKSGRDNEQFF. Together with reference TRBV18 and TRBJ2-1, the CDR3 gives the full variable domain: NAGVMQNPRHLVRRRGQEARLRCSPMKGHSHVYWYRQLPEEGLKFMVYLQKENIIDESGMPKERFSAEFPKEGPSILRIQQVVRGDSAAYFCASSPKSGRDNEQFFGPGTRLTVL.

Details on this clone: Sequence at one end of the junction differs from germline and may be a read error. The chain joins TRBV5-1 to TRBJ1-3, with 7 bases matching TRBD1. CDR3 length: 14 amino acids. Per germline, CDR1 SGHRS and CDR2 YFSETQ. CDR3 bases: TGTGCCAGCAGCTGGGACAGCTCTGGAAACACCATATATTTT. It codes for CASSWDSSGNTIYF.

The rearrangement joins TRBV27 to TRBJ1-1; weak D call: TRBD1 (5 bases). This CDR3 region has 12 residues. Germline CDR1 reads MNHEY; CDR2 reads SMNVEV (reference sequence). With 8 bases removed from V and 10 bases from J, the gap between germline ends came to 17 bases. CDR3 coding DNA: TGTGCCAGCCTGGGACCAGGGAGGCGAGCTTTCTTT. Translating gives CASLGPGRRAFF.

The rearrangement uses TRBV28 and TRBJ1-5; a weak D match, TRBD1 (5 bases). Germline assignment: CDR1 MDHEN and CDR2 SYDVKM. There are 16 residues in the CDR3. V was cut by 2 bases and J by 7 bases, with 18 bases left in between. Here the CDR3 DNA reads TGTGCCAGCAGTTTAACAGGCCGGGCCAGAGGACAGCCCCAGCATTTT. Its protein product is CASSLTGRARGQPQHF.

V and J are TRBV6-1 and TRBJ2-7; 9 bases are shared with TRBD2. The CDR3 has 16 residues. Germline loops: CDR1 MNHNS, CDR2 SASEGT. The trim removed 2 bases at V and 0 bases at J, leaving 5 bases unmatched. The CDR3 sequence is CASSELAGRSSYEQYV. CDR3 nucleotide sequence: TGTGCCAGCAGTGAACTAGCGGGGAGGAGCTCCTACGAGCAGTACGTC.

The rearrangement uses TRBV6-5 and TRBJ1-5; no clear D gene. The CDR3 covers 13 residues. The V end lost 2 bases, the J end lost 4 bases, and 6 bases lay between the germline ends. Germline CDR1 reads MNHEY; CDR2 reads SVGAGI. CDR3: CASSYDFNQPQHF. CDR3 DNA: TGTGCCAGCAGTTACGACTTTAATCAGCCCCAGCATTTT.

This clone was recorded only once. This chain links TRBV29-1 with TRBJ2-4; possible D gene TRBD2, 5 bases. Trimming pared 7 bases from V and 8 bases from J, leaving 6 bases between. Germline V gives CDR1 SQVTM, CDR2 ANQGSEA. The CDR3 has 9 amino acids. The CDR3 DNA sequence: TGCAGCGCCGGGGACATTCAGTACTTC. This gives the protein CSAGDIQYF.

The CDR3 protein is CASSPQGGALNTEAFF. Written as DNA, the CDR3 is TGTGCCAGCAGCCCTCAAGGGGGGGCCTTGAACACTGAAGCTTTCTTT. This sequence joins TRBV14 and TRBJ1-1; the D gene is possibly TRBD1 (6 bases). Trimming pared 4 bases from V and 0 bases from J, leaving 15 bases between. The V gene's germline CDR1 is SGHDN and CDR2 FVKESK. The CDR3 runs 16 residues. The complete variable domain, with remaining parts taken from reference TRBV14 and TRBJ1-1, reads EAGVTQFPSHSVIEKGQTVTLRCDPISGHDNLYWYRRVMGKEIKFLLHFVKESKQDESGMPNNRFLAERTGGTYSTLKVQPAELEDSGVYFCASSPQGGALNTEAFFGQGTRLTVV.

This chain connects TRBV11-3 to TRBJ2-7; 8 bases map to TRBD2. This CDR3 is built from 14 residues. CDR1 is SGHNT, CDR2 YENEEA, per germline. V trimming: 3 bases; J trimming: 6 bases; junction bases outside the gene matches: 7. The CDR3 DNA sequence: TGTGCCAGCAGCTTGTGGCGGGAGGTTGGCGAGCAGTACGTC. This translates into CASSLWREVGEQYV.

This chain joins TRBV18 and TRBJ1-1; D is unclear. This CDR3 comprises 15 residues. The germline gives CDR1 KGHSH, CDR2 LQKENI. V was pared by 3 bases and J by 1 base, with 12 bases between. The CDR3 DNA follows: TGTGCCAGCTCACCTATAACAGACCCGAACACTGAAGCTTTCTTT. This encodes CASSPITDPNTEAFF.

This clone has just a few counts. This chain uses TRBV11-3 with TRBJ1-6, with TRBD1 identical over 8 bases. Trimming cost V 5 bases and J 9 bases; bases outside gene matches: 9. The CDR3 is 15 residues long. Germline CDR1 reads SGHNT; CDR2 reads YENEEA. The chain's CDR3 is CASSPTGQALSPLHF. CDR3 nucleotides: TGTGCCAGCAGCCCGACGGGACAGGCCCTTTCACCCCTCCACTTT.

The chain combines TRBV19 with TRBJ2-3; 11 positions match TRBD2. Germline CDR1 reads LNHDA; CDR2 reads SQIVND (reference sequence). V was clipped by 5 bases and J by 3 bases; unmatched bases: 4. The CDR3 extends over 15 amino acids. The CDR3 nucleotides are TGTGCCAGTAGTCAGACTAGCGGGAAAACAGATACGCAGTATTTT. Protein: CASSQTSGKTDTQYF.

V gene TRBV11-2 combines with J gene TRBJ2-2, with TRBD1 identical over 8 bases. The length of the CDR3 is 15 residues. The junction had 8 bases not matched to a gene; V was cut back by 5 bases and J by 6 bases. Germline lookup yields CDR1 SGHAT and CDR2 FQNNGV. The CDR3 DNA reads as TGTGCCAGCAGCCAGGACAGGGTGCAAGCCGGGGAGCTGTTTTTT. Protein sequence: CASSQDRVQAGELFF.

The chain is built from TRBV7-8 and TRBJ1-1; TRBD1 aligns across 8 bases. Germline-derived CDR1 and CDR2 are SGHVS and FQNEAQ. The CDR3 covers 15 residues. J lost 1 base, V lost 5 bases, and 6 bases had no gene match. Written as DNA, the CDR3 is TGTGCCAGCAGCGCCGGACAGGGATGGAACACTGAAGCTTTCTTT. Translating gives CASSAGQGWNTEAFF.

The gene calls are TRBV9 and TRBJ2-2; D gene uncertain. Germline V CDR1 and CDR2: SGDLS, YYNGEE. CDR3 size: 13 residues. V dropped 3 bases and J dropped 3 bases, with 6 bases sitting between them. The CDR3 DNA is TGTGCCAGCAGCGCCCATGACACCGGGGAGCTGTTTTTT. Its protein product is CASSAHDTGELFF.

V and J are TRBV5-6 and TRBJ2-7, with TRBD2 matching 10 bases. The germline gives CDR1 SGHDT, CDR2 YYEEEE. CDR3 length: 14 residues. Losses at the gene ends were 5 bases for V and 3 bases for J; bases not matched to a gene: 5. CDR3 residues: CASSSGLADYEQYV. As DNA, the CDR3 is TGTGCCAGCAGTTCCGGACTAGCGGACTACGAGCAGTACGTC.

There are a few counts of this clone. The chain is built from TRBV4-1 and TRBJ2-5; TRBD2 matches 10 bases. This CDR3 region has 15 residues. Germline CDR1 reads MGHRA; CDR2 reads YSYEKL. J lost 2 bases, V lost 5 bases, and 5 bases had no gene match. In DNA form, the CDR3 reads TGCGCCAGCAGCTGGACTAGCGGTCCTCAAGAGACCCAGTACTTC. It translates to CASSWTSGPQETQYF.

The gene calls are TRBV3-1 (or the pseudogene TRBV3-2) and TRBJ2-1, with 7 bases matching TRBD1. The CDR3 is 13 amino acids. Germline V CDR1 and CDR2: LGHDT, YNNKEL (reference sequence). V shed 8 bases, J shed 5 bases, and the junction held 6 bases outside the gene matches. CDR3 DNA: TGTGCCAGCGGTAGGGGGCTTAACAATGAGCAGTTCTTC. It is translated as CASGRGLNNEQFF.